The next 31 T cell receptor beta chains were all read from a single sample in a study of T-cell reconstitution after alpha-beta-depleted transplantation in children. During its preparation, the TCRbeta library received unique molecular identifiers. Each CDR3 protein gets one entry after TCRdb re-called the PCR reads with MiXCR. Among about 260,000 distinct CDR3 sequences listed, around 8% were seen once. The specimen was PBMCs, mostly from graft donor cells, collected 180 days after TCRalphabeta/CD19-depleted stem cell transplant. Receptors were obtained from a male patient younger than 18 who had a stem cell transplant for acute lymphoblastic leukemia, so the T cells may come from the graft donor.

Note on this clonotype: The junction departs from germline at one end; a sequencing error may be responsible. The chain has TRBV7-3 and TRBJ2-1, with D tentatively TRBD2 (5 bases). The length of the CDR3 is 15 residues. Germline V CDR1 and CDR2: SGHTA, FQGTGA. CDR3 sequence (DNA): TGTGCCAGAAGCTTAACTGGGAGCGCCAACAATGAGCAGTTCTTC. It yields the protein CARSLTGSANNEQFF.

This clonotype was observed many times. The CDR3 sequence is CASSLMRQGYGNTIYF. The CDR3 DNA reads as TGTGCCAGCAGCTTAATGAGACAGGGGTACGGAAACACCATATATTTT. This chain connects TRBV7-9 to TRBJ1-3, with 8 bases identical to TRBD1. CDR1 and CDR2 from the germline V gene are SEHNR and FQNEAQ (reference sequence). V lost 2 bases and J lost 4; bases outside the gene matches: 7. CDR3 length: 16 amino acids.

This clonotype occurred many times. The rearrangement joins TRBV29-1 to TRBJ1-2; D not certain. V was cut by 4 bases and J by 4 bases, with 10 bases left in between. Germline V gene sequence: CDR1 SQVTM, CDR2 ANQGSEA. The CDR3 sequence is 12 residues long. CDR3 region: CSVGVRTYGYTF. CDR3 in DNA: TGCAGCGTTGGCGTCAGGACCTATGGCTACACCTTC.

This clonotype was seen many times. The chain links TRBV20-1 to TRBJ1-2, with D tentatively TRBD1 (5 bases). Germline V gene sequence: CDR1 DFQATT, CDR2 SNEGSKA (reference sequence). The CDR3 is made up of 11 amino acids. Trimming left V 4 bases short and J 11 bases short, with 14 bases between. CDR3 DNA: TGCAGTGCTATTGGGGACCGCTCATACACCTTC. It yields the protein CSAIGDRSYTF.

CDR3 bases: TGTGCCAGCAGTGAAACTGGGCTAGCGCAATACAATGAGCAGTTCTTC. Its protein product is CASSETGLAQYNEQFF. This chain uses TRBV6-1 with TRBJ2-1; TRBD2 might be the D (6 bases). Germline V gene data show CDR1 as MNHNS and CDR2 as SASEGT. CDR3 length: 16 amino acids. V lost 2 bases, J lost 4 bases, and 15 bases lay in between.

The sample holds many counts of this clonotype. V is TRBV5-6 and J is TRBJ2-1, with D possibly matching TRBD2 (6 bases). V was pared by 1 base and J by 6 bases, with 14 bases between. Per the germline V gene, CDR1 is SGHDT and CDR2 is YYEEEE. The CDR3 covers 15 residues. CDR3 nucleotide sequence: TGTGCCAGCAGCTTGCGGGGGTTGAGGGGCAATGAGCAGTTCTTC. This sequence encodes CASSLRGLRGNEQFF.

The rearrangement links TRBV6-1 to TRBJ1-5, with TRBD1 identical over 7 bases. Germline V gene sequence: CDR1 MNHNS, CDR2 SASEGT. The J segment lost 4 bases and the V segment lost 8 bases, leaving 8 bases of the junction unmatched. This CDR3 comprises 14 residues. CDR3 residues: CASGKAGGNQPQHF. DNA of the CDR3: TGTGCCAGCGGGAAGGCAGGGGGGAATCAGCCCCAGCATTTT.

This clonotype showed up many times. This chain uses TRBV7-2 with TRBJ2-3; D ambiguous. The CDR3 totals 13 residues. Germline V gives CDR1 SGHTA, CDR2 FQGNSA. The V end was cut by 5 bases, the J end by 2 bases, with 8 bases between. The CDR3 coding sequence is TGTGCCAGCAGCCGAGGTTTCACAGATACGCAGTATTTT. Amino acid sequence: CASSRGFTDTQYF.

This clonotype was seen at least ten times. The chain has TRBV11-2 and TRBJ2-7; 9 bases are shared with TRBD1. Germline V CDR1 and CDR2: SGHAT, FQNNGV. This CDR3 is built from 13 residues. V lost 5 bases, J lost 3 bases, and 2 bases stayed unmatched. The CDR3, as DNA: TGTGCCAGCAGCCGGGACAGGGTCTACGAGCAGTACTTC. This codes for CASSRDRVYEQYF.

This clonotype was detected many times. The V gene is TRBV25-1, the J gene TRBJ2-4; D possibly corresponds to TRBD1 (6 bases). The V end was cut by 1 base, the J end by 2 bases, with 15 bases between. Germline lookup yields CDR1 MGHDK and CDR2 SYGVNS. CDR3 length: 17 residues. CDR3 residues: CASSEFSNRVTKNIQYF. CDR3 DNA: TGTGCCAGCAGTGAATTCTCGAACAGGGTCACCAAAAACATTCAGTACTTC.

Many counts were recorded for this clonotype. The J gene is TRBJ2-3, the V gene TRBV20-1, with D possibly TRBD2 on 5 matching bases. The CDR3 is made up of 15 amino acids. The V gene lost 8 bases and the J gene lost 0 bases, with 18 bases spanning the gap. The V gene's germline CDR1 is DFQATT and CDR2 SNEGSKA (reference sequence). The CDR3 DNA reads as TGCAGTCCAAACCCGAGATCTAGCAGCACAGATACGCAGTATTTT. The encoded protein is CSPNPRSSSTDTQYF.

This clonotype was recorded many times. This chain links TRBV4-3 with TRBJ1-1, with D uncertain. V was pared by 1 base and J by 0 bases, with 24 bases between. Germline V gene lookup returns CDR1 LGHNA and CDR2 YSLEER. The CDR3 has 20 amino acids. In DNA, the CDR3 is TGCGCCAGCAGCCAAGTTTTCGTCTCCGGGCCCCCATATATGAACACTGAAGCTTTCTTT. It yields the protein CASSQVFVSGPPYMNTEAFF.

This clonotype occurred many times. V gene TRBV12-3 or TRBV12-4 combines with J gene TRBJ1-4; D gene unclear. CDR3 length equals 13 residues. The V gene lost 3 bases and the J gene lost 10 bases, with 12 bases spanning the gap. Written as DNA, the CDR3 is TGTGCCAGCAGTTTTGGAGGGCCGGGAAAACTGTTTTTT. This encodes CASSFGGPGKLFF.

This clonotype was observed many times. The chain combines TRBV28 with TRBJ2-5, with TRBD2 matching 11 bases. The J segment lost 3 bases and the V segment lost 4 bases, leaving 4 bases of the junction unmatched. This CDR3 spans 15 amino acids. The germline CDR1 and CDR2 sequences are MDHEN and SYDVKM. CDR3 nucleotides: TGTGCCAGCAGTTCCTTAGCGGGAGGGGAAGAGACCCAGTACTTC. Its translation: CASSSLAGGEETQYF.

This clonotype was detected many times. This chain uses TRBV5-1 with TRBJ2-6; TRBD1 aligns across 10 bases. Germline trimming cut 0 bases from V and 1 base from J; bases unmatched to any gene: 4. From germline, CDR1 is SGHRS and CDR2 YFSETQ. This CDR3 is built from 18 residues. The CDR3 nucleotides are TGCGCCAGCAGCTTGGACCGGGACAGGGGTTCTGGGGCCAACGTCCTGACTTTC. This codes for CASSLDRDRGSGANVLTF.

This clonotype was seen ten or more times. CDR3 amino acids: CASSLAQGETQYF. Here the CDR3 DNA reads TGTGCCAGCAGCTTAGCACAGGGAGAGACCCAGTACTTC. The chain has TRBV5-4 and TRBJ2-5, with D maybe TRBD1 (6 bases). Looked up from germline, CDR1 is SGHNT and CDR2 is YYREEE (reference sequence). The CDR3 runs to 13 residues. V was clipped by 2 bases and J by 4 bases, with 9 bases between them.

This clonotype was seen repeatedly, ten times or more. V usage is TRBV28 and J usage is TRBJ2-7, with 7 bases matching TRBD2. The trim removed 3 bases at V and 10 bases at J, leaving 6 bases unmatched. The CDR3 length is 12 residues. Germline-derived CDR1 and CDR2 are MDHEN and SYDVKM. The CDR3 sequence: CASSFTGGGQYF. CDR3 coding DNA: TGTGCCAGCAGTTTTACTGGGGGGGGACAGTACTTC.

This clonotype appeared many times. The chain employs TRBV9 and TRBJ1-5; possibly TRBD1 for D (6 bases). The CDR3 is made up of 15 amino acids. The V and J ends lost 3 bases and 7 bases respectively, with 17 bases between them. Germline V lookup: CDR1 SGDLS, CDR2 YYNGEE. The CDR3 sequence is CASSAGDSSLQPQHF. CDR3 sequence (DNA): TGTGCCAGCAGCGCAGGGGATTCGAGTTTGCAGCCCCAGCATTTT. The full variable domain, with the rest looked up from reference TRBV9 and TRBJ1-5, is DSGVTQTPKHLITATGQRVTLRCSPRSGDLSVYWYQQSLDQGLQFLIQYYNGEERAKGNILERFSAQQFPDLHSELNLSSLELGDSALYFCASSAGDSSLQPQHFGDGTRLSIL.

This clonotype was seen many times. The chain combines TRBV7-2 with TRBJ2-3, with TRBD2 as a possible D gene (5 bases). Germline V gene sequence: CDR1 SGHTA, CDR2 FQGNSA. This CDR3 region has 13 residues. V was trimmed by 5 bases and J by 2 bases, leaving 8 bases between them. The DNA for the CDR3 is TGTGCCAGCAGCCTGGGAGCCACAGATACGCAGTATTTT. This sequence encodes CASSLGATDTQYF. The full variable domain, completed using reference TRBV7-2 and TRBJ2-3, is GAGVSQSPSNKVTEKGKDVELRCDPISGHTALYWYRQSLGQGLEFLIYFQGNSAPDKSGLPSDRFSAERTGGSVSTLTIQRTQQEDSAVYLCASSLGATDTQYFGPGTRLTVL.

This clonotype was observed many times. The J gene is TRBJ2-2, the V gene TRBV7-9; TRBD1 matches at 10 bases. The V gene's germline CDR1 is SEHNR and CDR2 FQNEAQ (reference sequence). This CDR3 has 16 residues. Trimming at V came to 4 bases and at J to 2 bases, leaving 4 bases not matched to a gene. This CDR3 reads CASSSRDRGNTGELFF. The CDR3 coding sequence is TGTGCCAGCAGCTCCCGGGACAGGGGAAACACCGGGGAGCTGTTTTTT.

In its sample, this clonotype was seen many times. The V gene is TRBV10-3, the J gene TRBJ2-7; no firm D call. Trimming stripped 2 bases from V and 5 bases from J, with 13 bases between. The CDR3 length is 14 residues. Germline CDR1 is ENHRY and CDR2 is SYGVKD. In DNA, the CDR3 is TGTGCCATCAGTGAGCCCCTCACATACCACGAGCAGTACTTC. Protein product: CAISEPLTYHEQYF.

This clonotype has ten or more counts. This chain uses TRBV12-3 or TRBV12-4 with TRBJ2-5; 7 nucleotides match TRBD1. This CDR3 spans 15 amino acids. V lost 2 bases, J lost 4 bases, and 7 bases stayed unmatched. The CDR3 DNA sequence: TGTGCCAGCAGTTTATTGTCCAGGGGGAGAGAGACCCAGTACTTC. Encoded protein: CASSLLSRGRETQYF.

This clonotype has a count of ten or more. The V call is TRBV19, the J call TRBJ2-1, with no clear D. Looked up from germline, CDR1 is LNHDA and CDR2 is SQIVND (reference sequence). The CDR3 runs 13 residues. V dropped 1 base and J dropped 5 bases, with 6 bases sitting between them. CDR3: CASSIGVDNEQFF. In DNA, the CDR3 is TGTGCCAGTAGTATAGGGGTGGACAATGAGCAGTTCTTC.

This clonotype has at least ten counts. This chain links TRBV5-1 with TRBJ2-2, with D tentatively TRBD1 (6 bases). The V and J ends lost 1 base and 4 bases respectively, with 8 bases between them. The CDR3 loop spans 14 amino acids. In germline, CDR1 is SGHRS, CDR2 YFSETQ. The CDR3 sequence is CASSLTGFTGELFF. The CDR3 DNA sequence: TGCGCCAGCAGCTTGACAGGGTTCACCGGGGAGCTGTTTTTT.

This clonotype was detected ten times or more. This sequence joins TRBV24-1 and TRBJ2-3; TRBD1 agrees at 8 bases. Germline CDR1 KGHDR, CDR2 SFDVKD. The J segment lost 8 bases and the V segment lost 4 bases, leaving 10 bases of the junction unmatched. There are 15 residues in the CDR3. The CDR3 DNA follows: TGTGCCACCAGTGACAGTGGACAGGGAAGGAGTACGCAGTATTTT. Protein sequence: CATSDSGQGRSTQYF.

This clonotype was seen ten or more times. This chain connects TRBV20-1 to TRBJ1-3; D possibly corresponds to TRBD1 (5 bases). The CDR3 covers 13 residues. The V end lost 5 bases, the J end lost 4 bases, and 12 bases lay between the germline ends. Looked up from germline, CDR1 is DFQATT and CDR2 is SNEGSKA (reference sequence). The CDR3 sequence: CSALMGGGNTIYF. CDR3 in DNA: TGCAGTGCTCTTATGGGGGGAGGAAACACCATATATTTT.

This clonotype was observed at least ten times. V and J are TRBV11-2 and TRBJ2-5, with D maybe TRBD1 (7 bases). The CDR3 has 15 residues. V lost 5 bases to trimming and J lost 9 bases, with 22 bases between them. CDR1 and CDR2 (germline): SGHAT, FQNNGV. In DNA, the CDR3 is TGTGCCAGCAGCCCAAGTGCGGGACAGCCTAGGGCCCAGTACTTC. It encodes CASSPSAGQPRAQYF.

The genes are TRBV18 and TRBJ1-2; the D gene is possibly TRBD1 (6 bases). The germline V gene has CDR1 KGHSH and CDR2 LQKENI. Trimming left V 7 bases short and J 0 bases short, with 21 bases between. This CDR3 contains 17 residues. The CDR3 is CASCRFLDRTANYGYTF. CDR3 nucleotides: TGTGCCAGCTGCCGCTTCCTCGACAGGACCGCTAACTATGGCTACACCTTC.

This clonotype was picked up many times. This chain connects TRBV6-2 or TRBV6-3 to TRBJ2-7; D ambiguous. Germline V CDR1 and CDR2: MNHEY, SVGEGT. Trimming shortened V by 4 bases and J by 6 bases, and 10 bases separated the two germline ends. The CDR3 has 12 residues. The CDR3 spells CASSSLRSEQYF. In DNA form, the CDR3 reads TGTGCCAGCAGTTCGTTACGTTCCGAGCAGTACTTC.

A word on this clonotype: Relative to the germline gene, one junction end is altered; a read error may explain this. This chain links TRBV7-2 with TRBJ1-5; 8 positions agree with TRBD1. The length of the CDR3 is 15 residues. Per the germline V gene, CDR1 is SGHTA and CDR2 is FQGNSA. In DNA, the CDR3 is TGTGCCAGCAGCCTTGACAGGGGAGGTAATCAGCCCCAGCGTTTT. It translates to CASSLDRGGNQPQRF.

This clonotype was detected ten times or more. The chain employs TRBV10-3 and TRBJ1-1; no clear D gene. From germline, CDR1 is ENHRY and CDR2 SYGVKD. With 7 bases removed from V and 2 bases from J, the gap between germline ends came to 11 bases. This CDR3 is 13 amino acids long. The CDR3 sequence: CAITAAGNTEAFF. DNA of the CDR3: TGTGCCATCACCGCCGCAGGTAACACTGAAGCTTTCTTT.